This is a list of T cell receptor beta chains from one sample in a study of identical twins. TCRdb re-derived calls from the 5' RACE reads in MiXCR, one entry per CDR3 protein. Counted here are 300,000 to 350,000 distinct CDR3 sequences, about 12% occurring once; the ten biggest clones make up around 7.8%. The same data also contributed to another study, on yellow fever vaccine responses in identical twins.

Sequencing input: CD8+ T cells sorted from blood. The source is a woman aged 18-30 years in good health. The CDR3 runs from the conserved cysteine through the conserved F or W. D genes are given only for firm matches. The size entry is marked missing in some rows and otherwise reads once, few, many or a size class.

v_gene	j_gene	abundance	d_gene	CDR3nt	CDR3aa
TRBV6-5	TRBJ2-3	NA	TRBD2	TGTGCCAGCAGTTACGGTTCGGGAGGAGATACGCAGTATTTT	CASSYGSGGDTQYF
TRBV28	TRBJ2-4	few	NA	TGTGCCAGCAGTTTATATCCGGGGGTAGCCAAAAACATTCAGTACTTC	CASSLYPGVAKNIQYF
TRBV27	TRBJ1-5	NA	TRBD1	TGTGCCAGCAGTTTAACTACAGGGGGCCATCAGCCCCAGCATTTT	CASSLTTGGHQPQHF
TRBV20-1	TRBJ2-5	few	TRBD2	TGCAGTGCTAGTGGGAGCGGGAGTGGAGAGACCCAGTACTTC	CSASGSGSGETQYF
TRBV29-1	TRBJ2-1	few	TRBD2	TGCAGCGTTGAACGGGAGGGTAGGGGCGGACACGGTGAGCAGTTCTTC	CSVEREGRGGHGEQFF
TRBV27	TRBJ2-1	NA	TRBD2	TGTGCCAGCAGTGACGCACCGGGACTAGCGGGACCGTTGCGGTTCTTC	CASSDAPGLAGPLRFF
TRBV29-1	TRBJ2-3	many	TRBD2	TGCAGCGTCGATATAGGACTAGCGGAGACAGATACGCAGTATTTT	CSVDIGLAETDTQYF
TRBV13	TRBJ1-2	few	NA	TGTGCCAGCAGCTTAGTACTTACGGGAAACTATGGCTACACCTTC	CASSLVLTGNYGYTF
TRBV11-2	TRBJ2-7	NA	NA	TGTGCCAGCAGCTTCAATGGGCCTTCCTACGAGCAGTACTTC	CASSFNGPSYEQYF
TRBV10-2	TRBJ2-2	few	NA	TGCGCCAGCAGGGACAGAGCGAACACCGGGGAGCTGTTTTTT	CASRDRANTGELFF
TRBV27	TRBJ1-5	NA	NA	TGTGCCAGCAGTTTAGGCCAAGAAAGCAATCAGCCCCAGCATTTT	CASSLGQESNQPQHF
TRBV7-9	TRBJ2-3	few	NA	TGTGCCAGCAGCTTACAGTTCACAGATACGCAGTATTTT	CASSLQFTDTQYF
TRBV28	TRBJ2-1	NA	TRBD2	TGTGCCAGCATCTCATCCTGGGGGACTAGCGGGAGCAATGAGCAGTTCTTC	CASISSWGTSGSNEQFF
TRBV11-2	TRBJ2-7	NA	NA	TGTGCCAGCAGCTTTAGCGTGAACGAGCAGTACTTC	CASSFSVNEQYF
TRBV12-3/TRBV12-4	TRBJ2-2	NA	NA	TGTGCCAGCAGCCCGGGACCGACGAACACCGGGGAGCTGTTTTTT	CASSPGPTNTGELFF
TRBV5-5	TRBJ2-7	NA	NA	TGTGCCAGCAGCTTGGACCAGGGATACGGTCTGCAGTACTTC	CASSLDQGYGLQYF
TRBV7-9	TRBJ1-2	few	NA	TGTGCCAGCAGCACCCTTGGATGGTACGGCTATGGCTACACCTTC	CASSTLGWYGYGYTF
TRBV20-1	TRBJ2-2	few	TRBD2	TGCAGTGCCAGTCTAGGGACTAGCGGGAGAGGGGAGCTGTTTTTT	CSASLGTSGRGELFF
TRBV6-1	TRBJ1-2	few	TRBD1	TGTGCCAGCAGTGAATACGGGACAGGGGGAAACTATGGCTACACCTTC	CASSEYGTGGNYGYTF
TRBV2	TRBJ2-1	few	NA	TGTGCCAGCAGTGAAGTTATAAATGAGCAGTTCTTC	CASSEVINEQFF
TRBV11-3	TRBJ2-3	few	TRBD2	TGTGCCAGCAGCGCAATTCACGCGGGAGGGAGCACAGATACGCAGTATTTT	CASSAIHAGGSTDTQYF
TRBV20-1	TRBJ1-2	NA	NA	TGCAGTGCTAGCCAGGACACCGCTTTCTATGGCTACACCTTC	CSASQDTAFYGYTF
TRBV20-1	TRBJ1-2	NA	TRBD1	TGCAGTGCACGCGGTAAAGGGGGCGCGGATGGCTACACCTTC	CSARGKGGADGYTF
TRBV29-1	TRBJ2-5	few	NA	TGCAGCGCCCCATGGGGCCAAGAGACCCAGTACTTC	CSAPWGQETQYF
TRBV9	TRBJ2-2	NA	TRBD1	TGTGCCAGCAGCGTAGGTAGGGGGCCAACCGGGGAGCTGTTTTTT	CASSVGRGPTGELFF
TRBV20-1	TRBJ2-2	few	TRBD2	TGCAGTGCTAGGCGCCTACTAGCGGGATCCGGGGAGCTGTTTTTT	CSARRLLAGSGELFF
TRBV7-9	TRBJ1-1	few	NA	TGTGCCAGCGCATGGGGGGCCACTGAAGCTTTCTTT	CASAWGATEAFF